This record looks at one TCR beta chain sequence and its context. This receptor's antigen is unknown. No conserved phenylalanine or tryptophan ends this CDR3, so it is likely a read error. The DNA is omitted, as the CDR3 cannot be located on it reliably, and the CDR3 follows TCRdb's listing. Using the deep immunoSEQ assay, multiplex PCR amplified TCR CDR3 regions from genomic DNA. Genomic DNA extracted from each cell subset was distributed evenly over all wells of several immunoSEQ 96-well plates, and each plate served as one replicate. For unsorted PBMC, 250 to 350 ng of genomic DNA, equivalent to roughly 30,000 T cell genomes, went into each replicate PCR. Unsorted PBMC genomic DNA was sequenced across ten immunoSEQ deep assay plates. Purified libraries were measured with a Qubit 3.0 fluorometer, size-checked on a Bioanalyzer 2100, and measured again with the KAPA Library Quantification kit. Each immunoSEQ 96-well plate was sequenced on its own single-read 150-cycle Illumina NextSeq 550 flow cell. Per the source publication's procedure: The immunoSEQ output contained only junctional sequences without quality scores, so filtering could not match that applied to full-length reads. Sequences were annotated with PyIR, a Python wrapper for IgBLAST v1.9, using IMGT germline references to assign V/J genes and CDR3. Reads with weak V/J assignments (E-value above 1e-6), missing CDR3, stop codons, out-of-frame junctions, or ambiguous translated residues were removed. A V3J clonotype was defined by an identical inferred V gene, J gene, and CDR3 amino acid sequence. To compute the percentage overlap between repertoires, the number of shared unique clonotypes was divided by the size of the smaller repertoire. Three approaches were used to assess repertoire richness: RTK rarefaction, the Chao1 estimator, and Recon v2.1 estimates of unobserved clonotypes. The immuneACCESS repertoire file appears here via TCRdb, limited to in-frame rearrangements. These files lack a portion of the clones; in checked studies, under half of the deficit traces to unresolved V genes, and the cause of the others is not known. The DNA was the basis for D and trimming; V, J and clone size are from that table. Within this sample are about 490,000 clones, with around three quarters of them counted one time only. Together, the top ten hold approximately 12% of the sample.

This sample was included in a study of shared clonotypes between healthy human individuals (dated by TCRdb to 2018 to 2020). Turning to the overall study: Three men and two women, aged 18 to 49 years, made up the cohort. The study deeply sequenced blood TCR repertoires of roughly five healthy adults to estimate repertoire size and the extent of clonotype sharing between individuals. To increase sequencing depth and limit assay-specific biases, TCR repertoire library preparation and sequencing were carried out by different laboratories using diverse techniques. Each donor's leukapheresis produced roughly between about 0.9 and 9.5 billion PBMCs. General conclusions and limits of the study: The small number of donors limited the genetic and exposure-history diversity represented. Sampling was limited to blood, and TCR repertoires in tissue likely differ from TCR repertoires in blood. Pairwise subsampling led to the expectation that sequencing depth would affect the degree of clonotype sharing among donors.

The donors were healthy, HIV-negative adults with no recently reported acute infections or vaccinations. Every donor was a Caucasian adult residing in Nashville, Tennessee, USA. For unsorted samples, tens of millions of PBMCs were counted, and genomic DNA was extracted using the QIAamp DNA Blood Mini kit. Blood was obtained by leukapheresis, after which PBMCs were separated by Ficoll-Histopaque density gradient centrifugation and cryopreserved in liquid nitrogen vapor phase. The CDR3 spans 11 residues, counting both ends. CDR1 and CDR2 (SQVTM, ANQGSEA) derive from the germline V gene. The sequenced material came from PBMCs. The receptor was derived from a woman between 35 and 50 years old in good health. Some clones in this sample may be carry-over from other donors' samples. The chain uses TRBV29-1 and TRBJ1-2. CDR3 loop: CSESSNYGCTS.